This T cell receptor (beta chain) was captured by sequencing in a study of T cells after yellow fever vaccination (dated by TCRdb to about 2019). Regarding the complete study: The SMART-Seq v4 Ultra Low Input RNA kit was used to prepare libraries from fractions with low cell numbers. Bulk TCR alpha and beta repertoires were sequenced longitudinally to track T-cell clones before and after primary and booster YFV17D yellow fever vaccination. Bulk PBMC replicates and cell subsets were isolated from blood drawn at multiple timepoints before and after both primary and secondary immunization. Two healthy male donors, one aged 18 to 30 and one aged 30 to 40 years, were included in the cohort.

From cysteine to phenylalanine, the CDR3 is 14 amino acids long. The kept DNA is CDR3 alone, 42 bases in frame from the first base. V is shortened by 5 bases, J by 5 bases, and the region joining them spans 15 bases. CDR1 and CDR2 were assigned from the germline V gene (reference sequence) as LNHNV and YYDKDF. The paper as a whole reports these results and caveats: Computational filtering was required because FACS-sorted repertoires could contain abundant contaminating clonotypes from the bulk population. Most clones expanded after primary vaccination were re-detected after the booster (almost 98% of CD4 and about nine tenths of CD8), suggesting broad memory maintenance. The secondary T-cell response was weaker than the primary response but faster, peaking on day 5 instead of day 15. A small share of clonotypes was detected in both CD4 and CD8 compartments, with the overlap likely arising from convergent recombination. The study included only two donors, which limits how far the findings can be generalized.

For sequencing, an Illumina NovaSeq 6000 was employed. Synthesis of TCR cDNA relied on 5'RACE template switching, a step that introduced a universal primer site along with unique molecular identifiers. cDNA synthesis was primed from both the TCR alpha and TCR beta constant segments. Libraries were amplified in two PCR steps, with sample barcodes and sequencing adapters added in the second step. Sequencing of the libraries was done on either Illumina HiSeq 2500 (2x100 bp) or NovaSeq (2x150 bp). On the study's bioinformatics: Demultiplexing of reads and collapsing into UMI consensus sequences were performed with MIGEC, and V(D)J alignment was carried out with MiXCR. Vaccine-responding clonotypes were defined with edgeR using replicate PBMC samples, requiring FDR below 0.01 and a log2 fold change above 5 up to day 15. Each bulk clonotype was labeled CD4 or CD8 based on which sequenced repertoire, CD4 or CD8, contained the clonotype at higher abundance. In-frame beta chains were kept once TCRdb had trimmed the public reads at Q25 with fastp and called clones with MiXCR. For every CDR3 protein sequence, its rows merge into one entry that carries the most common genes and DNA. These V and J calls derive from TCRdb rather than the authors' analysis. In this sample the table shows about 320,000 distinct CDR3 sequences, approximately 4.3% of which occur a single time. The top ten hold roughly 21% of the sample.

Ten or more counts support this clonotype. Its antigen remains unidentified. Within one base of it there is no much larger clone, and no base qualities were kept. Per the publication, the treatment or condition label means: live attenuated yellow fever vaccine strain. At each blood-draw timepoint, two biological replicates of bulk PBMCs were collected. PBMCs were isolated from peripheral blood using a standard Ficoll-Paque protocol. TriZol was used to extract RNA from bulk PBMCs, CD4 and CD8 fractions, and dextramer-positive and dextramer-negative fractions. Specimen: PBMCs, collected 15 days after the yellow fever booster vaccination. The V and J segments used are TRBV15 and TRBJ2-5; confidence is insufficient to name the D gene. The clonotype comes from a man younger than 30 who received the YFV17D yellow fever vaccine. The nucleotide sequence reads as follows: TGTGCCACCAGCGCGTCGGATGGTACGGAGACCCAGTACTTC. This sequence encodes CATSASDGTETQYF.